Listed here are 13 T cell receptor beta chains from one sample, sequenced in a study of T-cell reconstitution after alpha-beta-depleted transplantation in children. Unique molecular identifiers were incorporated during preparation of the TCRbeta library. TCRdb fed the PCR reads into MiXCR, producing one record per CDR3 protein. Found here are 190,000 or so distinct CDR3 sequences, approximately 14% of them singletons; the top ten hold less than 15%. The sample was PBMCs from the stem cell graft donor, taken from the stem cell graft. The source is a human donor who donated a stem cell graft to a child with acute lymphoblastic leukemia.

This clonotype was recorded many times. This CDR3 is CASSAVPGGGDDYGYTF. In DNA, the CDR3 is TGTGCCAGCAGCGCCGTACCCGGGGGGGGTGATGACTATGGCTACACCTTC. The gene calls are TRBV7-9 and TRBJ1-2, with a possible D match to TRBD1 (5 bases). The germline V and J ends were trimmed by 5 bases and 3 bases, with 22 bases remaining between them. Germline CDR1 is SEHNR and CDR2 is FQNEAQ (reference sequence). This CDR3 region has 17 residues.

This clonotype was recorded at least ten times. The gene calls are TRBV12-3 or TRBV12-4 and TRBJ2-1, with D maybe TRBD1 (5 bases). Trimming removed 1 base from V and 7 bases from J, with 11 bases in between. The CDR3 is 14 amino acids. CDR3 region: CASSLGQGVNEQFF. DNA for the CDR3: TGTGCCAGCAGTTTAGGGCAGGGCGTGAATGAGCAGTTCTTC.

The J gene is TRBJ2-7, the V gene TRBV28; the D gene could be TRBD1 or TRBD2 (5 bases each). The CDR3 is made up of 12 amino acids. Germline-derived CDR1 and CDR2 are MDHEN and SYDVKM. V gave up 6 bases and J gave up 4 bases, with 10 bases separating them. Written as DNA, the CDR3 is TGTGCCAGCAGCCCCTGGGGGTACGAGCAGTACTTC. Protein: CASSPWGYEQYF.

This clonotype was seen at least ten times. The chain links TRBV5-1 to TRBJ2-5; D remains ambiguous. This CDR3 spans 15 amino acids. Trimming cost V 2 bases and J 1 base, with 12 bases left between them. Germline CDR1 is SGHRS and CDR2 is YFSETQ. The CDR3 protein is CASSFNPLIQETQYF. The CDR3, as DNA: TGCGCCAGCAGCTTCAATCCGCTGATCCAAGAGACCCAGTACTTC.

The chain links TRBV10-2 to TRBJ2-6, with a tentative D call TRBD1 (5 bases). Trimming pared 4 bases from V and 0 bases from J, leaving 10 bases between. The CDR3 covers 16 residues. The germline gives CDR1 WSHSY, CDR2 SAAADI. The CDR3 nucleotides are TGCGCCAGCAGTGGGGGCTTCTCCTCTGGGGCCAACGTCCTGACTTTC. It yields the protein CASSGGFSSGANVLTF.

This clonotype was seen ten or more times. V gene TRBV7-2 combines with J gene TRBJ2-1; D might be TRBD1 (5 bases). V lost 1 base, J lost 4 bases, and 14 bases lay in between. The CDR3 contains 16 residues. Germline V lookup: CDR1 SGHTA, CDR2 FQGNSA. CDR3 nucleotides: TGTGCCAGCAGCTTAGGCAGAAGGGGCCTGTACAATGAGCAGTTCTTC. It is translated as CASSLGRRGLYNEQFF.

This clonotype was seen at least ten times. CDR3 bases: TGTGCCAGCAGCTTAGAAGGAACTCTAGTCGAGCAGTACTTC. This sequence encodes CASSLEGTLVEQYF. The V and J genes are TRBV7-9 and TRBJ2-7; D gene ambiguous. This CDR3 comprises 14 residues. From germline, CDR1 is SEHNR and CDR2 FQNEAQ (reference sequence). Between the trimmed V and J ends, which lost 1 base and 6 bases, there was a span of 13 bases.

This clonotype was detected many times. The rearrangement joins TRBV5-1 to TRBJ2-1; no definite D call. CDR3 size: 15 residues. The V and J ends lost 0 bases and 3 bases respectively, with 10 bases between them. Germline V gene sequence: CDR1 SGHRS, CDR2 YFSETQ. CDR3 sequence reads: CASSLEQTNYNEQFF. DNA for the CDR3: TGCGCCAGCAGCTTGGAACAGACCAACTACAATGAGCAGTTCTTC.

This clonotype was detected ten times or more. This chain joins TRBV6-1 and TRBJ2-7; no definite D call. This CDR3 is 14 amino acids long. Trimming shortened V by 2 bases and J by 1 base, and 9 bases separated the two germline ends. CDR1 MNHNS and CDR2 SASEGT come from the germline V gene. The CDR3 here is CASSEFGVSYEQYF. The CDR3 coding sequence is TGTGCCAGCAGTGAATTTGGGGTTTCCTACGAGCAGTACTTC.

This clonotype was seen repeatedly, ten times or more. CDR3 coding DNA: TGTGCCAGCAGAATGAAGCGGGGGACTAGCGGGAGACCCACAGATACGCAGTATTTT. Translating it yields CASRMKRGTSGRPTDTQYF. The rearrangement links TRBV11-1 to TRBJ2-3; 14 nucleotides align to TRBD2. CDR3 length: 19 residues. The V gene's germline CDR1 is SGHAT and CDR2 FQDESV (reference sequence). The trim removed 6 bases at V and 2 bases at J, leaving 13 bases unmatched.

The rearrangement links TRBV7-9 to TRBJ1-1; D gene unclear. The CDR3 runs 14 residues. Germline CDR1 is SEHNR and CDR2 is FQNEAQ (reference sequence). The ends were cut back, 4 bases at V and 1 base at J, with 10 bases in the middle. The CDR3 protein is CASSSRHSNTEAFF. CDR3 in DNA: TGTGCCAGCAGCTCCAGGCACTCGAACACTGAAGCTTTCTTT.

V gene TRBV3-1 combines with J gene TRBJ1-3, with 7 bases fitting TRBD1. The CDR3 sequence is 17 residues long. Germline-derived CDR1 and CDR2 are LGHDT and YNNKEL (reference sequence). Trimming cost V 4 bases and J 3 bases; bases outside gene matches: 12. In DNA form, the CDR3 reads TGTGCCAGCAGCCCGGAGCATGGGACAGTCTATGGAAACACCATATATTTT. Protein sequence: CASSPEHGTVYGNTIYF.

There are many counts of this clonotype. The CDR3 sequence: CASSSFPERQNTEAFF. CDR3 nucleotide sequence: TGTGCCAGCAGTTCCTTTCCCGAGAGACAGAACACTGAAGCTTTCTTT. V and J are TRBV27 and TRBJ1-1, with unresolved D. Germline V lookup: CDR1 MNHEY, CDR2 SMNVEV (reference sequence). Trimming cost V 4 bases and J 1 base, with 16 bases left between them. There are 16 residues in the CDR3.